The 7 T cell receptor beta chains given below trace back to one sample, sequenced in a study of shared clonotypes between healthy human individuals (dated by TCRdb to about 2020). The method was the immunoSEQ multiplex PCR assay. TCRdb stores this immuneACCESS table with in-frame sequences only. Part of the clones is absent; in the studies checked, under half of the shortfall reflects unresolved V genes, and no reason is known for the rest. The sample contains fewer than 1.8 million clones, about 98.5% of them found a single time. The leading ten clones occupy approximately 0.4% of the sample. The sequenced sample was naive CD4+ T cells sorted from blood. The intended sense of this specimen's cell subset or site label: CD45RA+ positively selected. Receptor source: a young man in good health.

The genes are TRBV18 and TRBJ2-1; D is possibly TRBD1 or TRBD2 (6 bases each). The germline V gene has CDR1 KGHSH and CDR2 LQKENI. V lost 6 bases and J lost 2, with 17 bases in between. The CDR3 consists of 16 residues. CDR3 region: CASSLSVRGAYNEQFF. As DNA, the CDR3 is TGTGCCAGCTCTCTATCAGTTAGGGGGGCCTACAATGAGCAGTTCTTC.

With respect to this clone: This sample also contains other DNA sequences that code for the same CDR3. This chain uses TRBV6-5 with TRBJ2-7; D is unresolved. This CDR3 spans 11 amino acids. CDR1 and CDR2 from the germline V gene are MNHEY and SVGAGI. Trimming stripped 2 bases from V and 5 bases from J, with 4 bases between. The CDR3 region is CASSYSDEQYF. CDR3 DNA: TGTGCCAGCAGTTACAGCGACGAGCAGTACTTC.

The chain recombines TRBV7-9 with TRBJ2-3; D is perhaps TRBD2 (6 bases). V was shortened by 3 bases and J by 4 bases, with 8 bases between the two germline ends. Germline CDR1 reads SEHNR; CDR2 reads FQNEAQ (reference sequence). The CDR3 has 13 amino acids. The DNA of the CDR3 is TGTGCCAGCAGCTTTGGGGAGGCAGATACGCAGTATTTT. Residues: CASSFGEADTQYF. The full variable domain, its missing parts supplied by reference TRBV7-9 and TRBJ2-3, is DTGVSQNPRHKITKRGQNVTFRCDPISEHNRLYWYRQTLGQGPEFLTYFQNEAQLEKSRLLSDRFSAERPKGSFSTLEIQRTEQGDSAMYLCASSFGEADTQYFGPGTRLTVL.

The chain has TRBV6-1 and TRBJ2-7, with TRBD2 identical over 10 bases. This CDR3 is 14 amino acids long. Germline loops: CDR1 MNHNS, CDR2 SASEGT. Unmatched junction bases numbered 1, after V lost 2 bases and J lost 3 bases. The DNA for the CDR3 is TGTGCCAGCAGTGAACTAGCGGGAGTCTACGAGCAGTACTTC. Translated: CASSELAGVYEQYF.

The chain employs TRBV2 and TRBJ2-7, with 7 bases fitting TRBD2. The J segment lost 5 bases and the V segment lost 4 bases, leaving 11 bases of the junction unmatched. In germline, CDR1 is SNHLY, CDR2 FYNNEI. The CDR3 length is 15 residues. The CDR3 bases are TGTGCCAGCAGTGCGGGGGGACTCCTAATCAACGAGCAGTACTTC. The encoded protein is CASSAGGLLINEQYF.

This chain connects TRBV6-6 to TRBJ2-7, with a weak D call TRBD1 (5 bases). V dropped 4 bases and J dropped 6 bases, with 13 bases sitting between them. Germline CDR1 reads MNHNY; CDR2 reads SVGAGI (reference sequence). The CDR3 length is 13 residues. The CDR3 here is CASSFSGYREQYF. CDR3 DNA: TGTGCCAGCAGTTTCTCAGGGTATCGCGAGCAGTACTTC.

This clone showed up just once. The chain has TRBV18 and TRBJ2-2, with TRBD2 as a possible D gene (6 bases). The V and J ends lost 1 base and 0 bases respectively, with 15 bases between them. Germline V lookup: CDR1 KGHSH, CDR2 LQKENI. The CDR3 covers 18 residues. The CDR3 region has the DNA TGTGCCAGCTCACCACTCGTGATTGCGGGAACGAACACCGGGGAGCTGTTTTTT. Translating it yields CASSPLVIAGTNTGELFF.